These 10 T cell receptor beta chains came from one sample sequenced in a study of T cell repertoires in cytomegalovirus infection. Their specific antigens are unknown. Each CDR3 protein is one row after TCRdb ran MiXCR on the reads. The sample has 55,000 to 70,000 distinct CDR3 sequences, about a third seen once. Source material: PBMCs, sequenced either directly or after in vitro stimulation (not recorded which). The origin of the receptors is a human donor in good health (CMV status not recorded). Some clones in this sample may be carry-over from other donors' samples.

The genes are TRBV7-9 and TRBJ2-7; 10 bases match TRBD1. This CDR3 spans 15 amino acids. CDR1 is SEHNR, CDR2 FQNEAQ, per germline (reference sequence). Trimming took 2 bases from V and 4 from J; bases not matched to a gene: 5. In DNA, the CDR3 is TGTGCCAGCAGCTTAATGCGGGACAGGGGATACGAGCAGTACTTC. It codes for CASSLMRDRGYEQYF.

This clonotype was counted at least ten times. The V and J genes are TRBV19 and TRBJ1-5, with D possibly TRBD1 on 6 matching bases. V dropped 6 bases and J dropped 4 bases, with 16 bases sitting between them. CDR3 length: 15 residues. CDR1 is LNHDA and CDR2 is SQIVND in the germline V gene (reference sequence). CDR3 nucleotides: TGTGCCAGTAGAGCCCTACAGGGACGGAATCAGCCCCAGCATTTT. Translating it yields CASRALQGRNQPQHF. Based on the CDR3 plus reference TRBV19 and TRBJ1-5, the full variable domain is DGGITQSPKYLFRKEGQNVTLSCEQNLNHDAMYWYRQDPGQGLRLIYYSQIVNDFQKGDIAEGYSVSREKKESFPLTVTSAQKNPTAFYLCASRALQGRNQPQHFGDGTRLSIL.

This clonotype appeared a few times. The gene calls are TRBV20-1 and TRBJ2-4; 7 nucleotides agree with TRBD2. CDR3 size: 15 residues. Trimming took 6 bases from V and 6 from J; bases not matched to a gene: 14. CDR1 and CDR2 from the germline V gene are DFQATT and SNEGSKA (reference sequence). The CDR3 sequence: CSARPPGASGNIQYF. The CDR3 nucleotides read TGCAGTGCCAGACCTCCTGGGGCTAGCGGAAACATTCAGTACTTC.

This clonotype has more than one count but fewer than ten. V is TRBV6-1 and J is TRBJ2-7; 7 bases are a match to TRBD1. The CDR3 runs to 14 residues. The germline CDR1 and CDR2 sequences are MNHNS and SASEGT. V was pared by 4 bases and J by 2 bases, with 5 bases of the junction left unmatched. The CDR3 DNA reads TGTGCCAGCAGTGTAAGACAGGGCCCCTACGAGCAGTACTTC. Amino acid sequence: CASSVRQGPYEQYF.

This clonotype turned up a few times. J is TRBJ2-1 and V is TRBV7-9, with 11 bases lining up with TRBD2. From germline, CDR1 is SEHNR and CDR2 FQNEAQ (reference sequence). V was pared by 5 bases and J by 7 bases, with 7 bases of the junction left unmatched. CDR3 length: 15 residues. The CDR3 spells CASSPRLAGQNEQFF. The DNA of the CDR3 is TGTGCCAGCAGCCCTAGACTAGCGGGACAAAATGAGCAGTTCTTC.

This clonotype has just one count. The chain employs TRBV6-2 or TRBV6-3 and TRBJ2-7, with 8 bases lining up with TRBD1. Germline V gene sequence: CDR1 MNHEY, CDR2 SVGEGT. J lost 9 bases, V lost 6 bases, and 7 bases had no gene match. This CDR3 is built from 12 residues. The DNA for the CDR3 is TGTGCCAGCAGCCTGGGACAGGTACTGCAGTACTTC. The encoded protein is CASSLGQVLQYF.

This clonotype was picked up many times. The chain joins TRBV12-3 or TRBV12-4 to TRBJ1-5; D is unclear. The CDR3 runs 14 residues. The V end lost 1 base, the J end lost 4 bases, and 8 bases lay between the germline ends. The CDR3 bases are TGTGCCAGCAGTTTAGGTCAGCCTAATCAGCCCCAGCATTTT. As protein: CASSLGQPNQPQHF.

This clonotype was seen more than once but under ten times. The chain recombines TRBV5-4 with TRBJ2-2; D is perhaps TRBD1 or TRBD2 (5 bases each). Trimming left V 3 bases short and J 7 bases short, with 19 bases between. Germline assignment: CDR1 SGHNT and CDR2 YYREEE (reference sequence). This CDR3 region has 16 residues. The DNA for the CDR3 is TGTGCCAGCAGCTATGGGACCTTCAAAGGAGGCGGGGAGCTGTTTTTT. It yields the protein CASSYGTFKGGGELFF. The whole variable domain, filled in from reference TRBV5-4 and TRBJ2-2, reads ETGVTQSPTHLIKTRGQQVTLRCSSQSGHNTVSWYQQALGQGPQFIFQYYREEENGRGNFPPRFSGLQFPNYSSELNVNALELDDSALYLCASSYGTFKGGGELFFGEGSRLTVL.

The gene calls are TRBV20-1 and TRBJ1-5, with unresolved D. The length of the CDR3 is 14 residues. Between the trimmed V and J ends, which lost 1 base and 3 bases, there was a span of 10 bases. The germline V gene has CDR1 DFQATT and CDR2 SNEGSKA (reference sequence). The CDR3 sequence: CSARVGGPNQPQHF. DNA for the CDR3: TGCAGTGCTAGAGTGGGAGGCCCCAATCAGCCCCAGCATTTT.

CDR3 loop: CASSDPASYQGPGGNTIYF. As DNA, the CDR3 is TGTGCCAGCAGTGACCCCGCCTCCTACCAGGGACCTGGTGGAAACACCATATATTTT. This chain uses TRBV6-4 with TRBJ1-3; the D gene is possibly TRBD1 (5 bases). The CDR3 length is 19 residues. Germline V gives CDR1 MRHNA, CDR2 SNTAGT. V lost 2 bases to trimming and J lost 3 bases, with 23 bases between them.